This TCR beta chain was obtained from a study of blood T cell repertoires in COVID-19. Across the study: Researchers got acute and convalescent COVID-19 samples from the United States, Italy and Spain.

Libraries were prepared by immunoSEQ multiplex PCR; TCRdb keeps only in-frame clonotypes and omits some of them. The table records roughly 100,000 clones, roughly 76% of them present only once. Germline values: CDR1 SGHAT, CDR2 FQNNGV. CDR3 length: 15 residues. The trim removed 5 bases at V and 2 bases at J, leaving 4 bases unmatched. The rearrangement joins TRBV11-2 to TRBJ2-5; 11 nucleotides line up with TRBD1. The receptor was isolated from a man at least 80 years old with COVID-19, enrolled during active disease. The sequenced sample consisted of peripheral blood. Here the CDR3 reads CASSQDRGRQETQYF. As DNA, the CDR3 is TGTGCCAGCAGCCAGGACAGGGGGCGGCAAGAGACCCAGTACTTC. Variable domain in full (rest from reference TRBV11-2 and TRBJ2-5): EAGVAQSPRYKIIEKRQSVAFWCNPISGHATLYWYQQILGQGPKLLIQFQNNGVVDDSQLPKDRFSAERLKGVDSTLKIQPAKLEDSAVYLCASSQDRGRQETQYFGPGTRLLVL.